The clone carrying this T cell receptor beta chain has more than one count but fewer than ten. A CD45RA-negative memory subset and a CD45RA+ naive subset were separated from the CD4+ cells. The entry originates in a study of shared clonotypes between healthy human individuals. Looking at the study overall: Plates per donor: three CD4 naive, three CD4 memory, two CD8 naive, one CD8 memory.

Here immunoSEQ multiplex PCR was the method, and the copy in TCRdb shows in-frame clones only, minus some. The sample holds 1.5 million to 1.9 million clones, 98% seen once. The J segment lost 1 base and the V segment lost 4 bases, leaving 4 bases of the junction unmatched. In germline, CDR1 is SGDLS, CDR2 YYNGEE. The CDR3 contains 15 residues. The chain is built from TRBV9 and TRBJ2-2, with TRBD1 matching over 7 bases. This TCR derives from a man aged 25 to 45 in good health. The specimen sequenced was naive CD4+ T cells sorted from blood. As to subset: CD45RA+ positively selected. The CDR3 is CASSQGVGNTGELFF. Here the CDR3 DNA reads TGTGCCAGCAGCCAGGGGGTCGGGAACACCGGGGAGCTGTTTTTT.